This TCR beta chain is from a study of blood T cell repertoires in COVID-19. About the study: Sites across the United States, Italy and Spain contributed samples from acute and convalescent COVID-19.

CDR3 size: 16 residues. CDR1 and CDR2 from the germline V gene are SGDLS and YYNGEE. Trimming removed 4 bases from V and 7 bases from J, with 20 bases in between. In the original workflow: By means of reference gene primer amplification, nucleated cell counts were estimated. Assay used: immunoSEQ multiplex PCR; TCRdb lists only in-frame clones, some missing. The D gene and trimming were derived from the DNA, and the V and J assignments and clone size from that table. Of roughly 130,000 clones listed, more than 60% are singletons. This clone was detected many times. This chain connects TRBV9 to TRBJ1-4; D ambiguous. Sequencing was performed on peripheral blood. This TCR was recovered from an elderly man with acute or convalescent COVID-19. CDR3 DNA sequence: TGTGCCAGCAGCCCAGGAGGATGGAGGGAAGGTGAAAAACTGTTTTTT. Translating it yields CASSPGGWREGEKLFF.